The present T cell receptor beta chain was sequenced within a study of PD-1 blockade in classical Hodgkin lymphoma. Generated by immunoSEQ multiplex PCR, the TCRdb table keeps only in-frame clones and is missing some. This table has more than 20,000 clones, more than 70% appearing once. Time point specified: cycle 4 day 1 (C4D1), after 6 weeks of nivolumab. After autologous stem cell transplantation all patients relapsed, and prior brentuximab vedotin exposure differed between cohorts. This TCR was sampled from a human donor with classical Hodgkin lymphoma. The source material was peripheral blood mononuclear cells (PBMCs), sampled before the fourth cycle of nivolumab.

The CDR3 loop is CASSQPEGVGELFF. The CDR3 DNA reads as TGCGCCAGCAGCCAGCCGGAGGGAGTCGGGGAGCTGTTTTTT. The V and J genes are TRBV4-3 and TRBJ2-2; perhaps TRBD2 as D (6 bases). V lost 3 bases and J lost 7, with 12 bases in between. This CDR3 contains 14 residues. Germline CDR1 LGHNA, CDR2 YSLEER.